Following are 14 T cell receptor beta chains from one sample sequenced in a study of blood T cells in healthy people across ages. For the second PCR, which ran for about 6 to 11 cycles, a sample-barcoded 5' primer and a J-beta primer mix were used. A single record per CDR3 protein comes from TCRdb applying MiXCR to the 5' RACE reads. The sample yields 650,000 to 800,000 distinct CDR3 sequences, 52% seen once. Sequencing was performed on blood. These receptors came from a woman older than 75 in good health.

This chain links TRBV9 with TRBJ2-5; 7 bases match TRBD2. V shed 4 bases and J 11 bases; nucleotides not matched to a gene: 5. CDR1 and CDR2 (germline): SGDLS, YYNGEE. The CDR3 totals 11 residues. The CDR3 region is CASSSPGGQYF. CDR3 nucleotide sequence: TGTGCCAGCAGCTCTCCGGGGGGACAGTACTTC.

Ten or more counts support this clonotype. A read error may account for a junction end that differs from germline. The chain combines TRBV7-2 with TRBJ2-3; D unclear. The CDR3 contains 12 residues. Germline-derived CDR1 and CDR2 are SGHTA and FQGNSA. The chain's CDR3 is CASRRDTDTQYF. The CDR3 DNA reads TGCGCCAGCAGAAGGGACACAGATACGCAGTATTTT.

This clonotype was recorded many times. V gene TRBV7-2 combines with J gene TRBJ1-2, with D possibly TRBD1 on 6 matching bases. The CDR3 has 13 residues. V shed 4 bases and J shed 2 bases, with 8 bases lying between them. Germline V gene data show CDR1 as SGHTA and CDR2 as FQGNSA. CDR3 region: CASSWGGNYGYTF. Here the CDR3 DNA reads TGTGCCAGCAGCTGGGGGGGCAACTATGGCTACACCTTC. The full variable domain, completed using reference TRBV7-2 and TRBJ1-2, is GAGVSQSPSNKVTEKGKDVELRCDPISGHTALYWYRQSLGQGLEFLIYFQGNSAPDKSGLPSDRFSAERTGGSVSTLTIQRTQQEDSAVYLCASSWGGNYGYTFGSGTRLTVV.

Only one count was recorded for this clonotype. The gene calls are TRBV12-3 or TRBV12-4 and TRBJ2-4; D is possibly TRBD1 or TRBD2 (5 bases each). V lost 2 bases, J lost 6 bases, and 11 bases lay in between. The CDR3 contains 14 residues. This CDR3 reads CASSLSGLGNIQYF. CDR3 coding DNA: TGTGCCAGCAGTTTATCGGGGCTTGGAAACATTCAGTACTTC.

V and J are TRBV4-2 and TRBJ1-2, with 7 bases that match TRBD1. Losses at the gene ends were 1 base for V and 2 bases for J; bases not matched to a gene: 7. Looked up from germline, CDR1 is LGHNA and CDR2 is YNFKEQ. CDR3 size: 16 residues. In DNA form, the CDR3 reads TGTGCCAGCAGCCAAGCTACAGGGGCAAGGAACTATGGCTACACCTTC. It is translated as CASSQATGARNYGYTF.

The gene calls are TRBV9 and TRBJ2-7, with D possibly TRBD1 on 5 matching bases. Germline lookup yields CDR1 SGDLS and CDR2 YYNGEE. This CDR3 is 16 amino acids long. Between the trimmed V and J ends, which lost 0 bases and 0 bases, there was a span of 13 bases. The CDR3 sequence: CASSVALTASSYEQYF. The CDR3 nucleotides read TGTGCCAGCAGCGTAGCTCTGACAGCCAGCTCCTACGAGCAGTACTTC.

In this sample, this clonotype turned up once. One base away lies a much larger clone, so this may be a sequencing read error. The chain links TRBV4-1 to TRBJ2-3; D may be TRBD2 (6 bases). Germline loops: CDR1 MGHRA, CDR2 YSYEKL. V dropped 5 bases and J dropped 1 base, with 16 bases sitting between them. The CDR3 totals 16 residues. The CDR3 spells CASSYGGGRGTDTQYF. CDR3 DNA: TGCGCCAGCAGCTACGGGGGTGGGAGAGGCACAGATACGCAGTATTTT.

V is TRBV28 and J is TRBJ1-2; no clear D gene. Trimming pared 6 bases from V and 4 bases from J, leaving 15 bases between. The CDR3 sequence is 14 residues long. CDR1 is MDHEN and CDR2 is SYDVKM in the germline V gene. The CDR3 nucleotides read TGTGCCAGCAGCCCCTCCCGCGTTAGCTATGGCTACACCTTC. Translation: CASSPSRVSYGYTF.

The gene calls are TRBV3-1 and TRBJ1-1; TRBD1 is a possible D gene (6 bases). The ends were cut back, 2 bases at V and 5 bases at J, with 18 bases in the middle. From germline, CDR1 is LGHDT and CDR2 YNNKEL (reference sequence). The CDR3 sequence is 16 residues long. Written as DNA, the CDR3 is TGTGCCAGCAGCCAACTCGGGGGGGGCCCAAATACTGAAGCTTTCTTT. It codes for CASSQLGGGPNTEAFF.

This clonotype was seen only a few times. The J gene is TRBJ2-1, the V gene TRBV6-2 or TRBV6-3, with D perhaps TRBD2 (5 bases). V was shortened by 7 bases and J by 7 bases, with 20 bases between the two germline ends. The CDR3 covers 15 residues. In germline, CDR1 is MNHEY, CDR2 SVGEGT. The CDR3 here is CASTHTRVTGNEQFF. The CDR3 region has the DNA TGTGCCAGCACCCATACGCGGGTAACGGGTAATGAGCAGTTCTTC.

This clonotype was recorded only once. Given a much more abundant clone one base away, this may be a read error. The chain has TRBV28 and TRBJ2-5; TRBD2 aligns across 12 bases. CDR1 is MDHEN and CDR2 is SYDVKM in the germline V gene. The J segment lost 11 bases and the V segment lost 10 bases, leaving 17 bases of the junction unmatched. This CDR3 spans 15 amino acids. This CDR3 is CATLTLAGGHNEQYF. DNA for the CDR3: TGTGCCACCCTGACACTAGCGGGAGGACACAATGAGCAGTACTTC.

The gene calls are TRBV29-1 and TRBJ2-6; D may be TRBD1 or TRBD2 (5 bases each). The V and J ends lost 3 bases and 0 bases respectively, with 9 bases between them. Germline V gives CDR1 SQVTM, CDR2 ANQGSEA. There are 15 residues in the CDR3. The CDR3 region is CSVEAGTSGANVLTF. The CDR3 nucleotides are TGCAGCGTTGAGGCTGGGACCTCTGGGGCCAACGTCCTGACTTTC.

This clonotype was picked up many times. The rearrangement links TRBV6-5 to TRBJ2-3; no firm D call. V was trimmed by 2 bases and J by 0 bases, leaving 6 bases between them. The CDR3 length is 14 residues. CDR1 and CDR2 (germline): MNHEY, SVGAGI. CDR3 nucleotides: TGTGCCAGCAGTTACGTACGGAGCACAGATACGCAGTATTTT. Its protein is CASSYVRSTDTQYF.

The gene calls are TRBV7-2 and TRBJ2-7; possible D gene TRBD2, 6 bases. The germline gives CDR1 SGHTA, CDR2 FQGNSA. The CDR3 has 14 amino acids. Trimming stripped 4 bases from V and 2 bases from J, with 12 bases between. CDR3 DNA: TGTGCCAGCAGCTACTATACTAGCACCTACGAGCAGTACTTC. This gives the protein CASSYYTSTYEQYF. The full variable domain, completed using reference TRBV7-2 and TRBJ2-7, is GAGVSQSPSNKVTEKGKDVELRCDPISGHTALYWYRQSLGQGLEFLIYFQGNSAPDKSGLPSDRFSAERTGGSVSTLTIQRTQQEDSAVYLCASSYYTSTYEQYFGPGTRLTVT.